Here is one T cell receptor (beta chain) with its context. The data belong to a study of blood T cell repertoires in COVID-19. Study background: Donors in the United States, Italy and Spain gave samples during acute or convalescent COVID-19. PBMCs, B-cell-depleted T cells, or T cells were the source of the cDNA or gDNA that made up the material.

Seattle researchers signed up patients amid active infection and tracked them longitudinally. Repertoires were generated with immunoSEQ multiplex PCR, while TCRdb's copy carries only in-frame clones and drops some. This sample carries under 20,000 clones, more than 65% of them seen once, and the ten largest clones take 16%. From germline, CDR1 is KGHDR and CDR2 SFDVKD. This CDR3 has 12 residues. The V and J ends lost 7 bases and 1 base respectively, with 6 bases between them. The chain links TRBV24-1 to TRBJ1-1; D gene unclear. This clonotype originated in a man in his 70s with COVID-19, enrolled during active disease. The sequenced material came from peripheral blood. Here the CDR3 reads CATRAANTEAFF. The DNA of the CDR3 is TGTGCCACCAGGGCGGCGAACACTGAAGCTTTCTTT.